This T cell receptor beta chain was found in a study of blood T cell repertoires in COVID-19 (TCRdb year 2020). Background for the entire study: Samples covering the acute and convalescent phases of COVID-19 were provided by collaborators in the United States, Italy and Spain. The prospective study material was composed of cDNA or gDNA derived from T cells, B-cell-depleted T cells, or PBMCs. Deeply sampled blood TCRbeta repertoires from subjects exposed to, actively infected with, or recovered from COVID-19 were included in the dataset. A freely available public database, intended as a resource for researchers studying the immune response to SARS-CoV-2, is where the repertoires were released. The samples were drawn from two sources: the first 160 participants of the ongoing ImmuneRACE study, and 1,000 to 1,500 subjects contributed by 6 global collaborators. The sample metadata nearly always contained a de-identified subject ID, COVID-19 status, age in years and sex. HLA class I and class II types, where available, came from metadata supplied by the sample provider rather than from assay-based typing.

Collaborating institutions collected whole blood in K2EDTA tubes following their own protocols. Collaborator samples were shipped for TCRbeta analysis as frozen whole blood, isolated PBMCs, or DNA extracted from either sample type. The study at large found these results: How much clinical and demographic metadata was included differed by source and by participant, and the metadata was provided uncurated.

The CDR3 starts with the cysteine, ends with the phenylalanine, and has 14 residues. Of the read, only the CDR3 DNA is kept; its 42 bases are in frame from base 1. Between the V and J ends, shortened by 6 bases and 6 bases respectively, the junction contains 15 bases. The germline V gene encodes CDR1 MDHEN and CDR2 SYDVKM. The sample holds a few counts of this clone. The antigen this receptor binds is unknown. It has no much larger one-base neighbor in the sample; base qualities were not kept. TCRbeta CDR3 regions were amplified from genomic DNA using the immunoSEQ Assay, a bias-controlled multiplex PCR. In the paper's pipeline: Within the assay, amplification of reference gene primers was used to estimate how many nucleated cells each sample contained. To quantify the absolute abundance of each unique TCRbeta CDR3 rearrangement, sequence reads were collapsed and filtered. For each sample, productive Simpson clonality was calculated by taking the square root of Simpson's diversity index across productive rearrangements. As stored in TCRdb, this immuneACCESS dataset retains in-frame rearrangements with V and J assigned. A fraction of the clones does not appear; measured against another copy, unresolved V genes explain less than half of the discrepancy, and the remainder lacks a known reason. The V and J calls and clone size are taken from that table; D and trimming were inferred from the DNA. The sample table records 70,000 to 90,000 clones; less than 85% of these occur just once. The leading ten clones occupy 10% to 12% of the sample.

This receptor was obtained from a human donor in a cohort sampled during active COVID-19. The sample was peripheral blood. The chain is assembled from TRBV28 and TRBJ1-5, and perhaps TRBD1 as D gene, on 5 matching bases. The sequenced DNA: TGTGCCAGCAGGTTACCCTCCCAGGGTCAGCCCCAGCATTTT. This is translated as CASRLPSQGQPQHF.